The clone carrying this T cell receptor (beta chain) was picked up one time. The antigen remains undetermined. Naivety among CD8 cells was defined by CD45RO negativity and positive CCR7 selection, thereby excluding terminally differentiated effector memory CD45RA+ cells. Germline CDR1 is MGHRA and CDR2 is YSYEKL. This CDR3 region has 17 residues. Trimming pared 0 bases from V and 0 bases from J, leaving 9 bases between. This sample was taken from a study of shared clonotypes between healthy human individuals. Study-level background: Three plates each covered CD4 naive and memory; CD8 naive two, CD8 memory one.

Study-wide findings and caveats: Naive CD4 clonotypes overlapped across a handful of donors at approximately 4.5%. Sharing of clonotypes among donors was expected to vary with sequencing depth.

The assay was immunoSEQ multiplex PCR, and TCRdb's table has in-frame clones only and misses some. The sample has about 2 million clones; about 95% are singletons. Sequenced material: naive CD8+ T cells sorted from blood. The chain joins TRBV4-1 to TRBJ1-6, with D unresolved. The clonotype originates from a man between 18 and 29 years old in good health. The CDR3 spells CASSQEGRSSYNSPLHF. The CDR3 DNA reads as TGCGCCAGCAGCCAAGAGGGGAGGAGCTCCTATAATTCACCCCTCCACTTT.